A selection of T cell receptor beta chains follows, all from one sample in a study of blood T cell repertoires in COVID-19. The protocol was immunoSEQ multiplex PCR, while the TCRdb copy is restricted to in-frame clones and leaves out a portion. The sample carries about 260,000 clones, about 91% recorded once. Sequenced material: PBMCs or T cells enriched from blood (not recorded which). These receptors were collected from a woman in her thirties or forties with acute COVID-19. The CDR3 runs from the conserved cysteine through the conserved F or W. D genes are given only for firm matches. The size entry is marked missing in some rows and otherwise reads once, few, many or a size class.

>TRBJ1-2|NA|NA|TRBV7-3
CASSLIAGPNYGYTF
TGTGCCAGCAGCTTAATAGCTGGCCCGAACTATGGCTACACCTTC
>TRBJ2-5|NA|TRBD2|TRBV28
CASRRRGGGQRSNQETQYF
TGTGCCAGCAGACGGCGCGGGGGGGGACAGCGATCAAACCAAGAGACCCAGTACTTC
>TRBJ2-6|NA|NA|TRBV5-1
CASRRDSSGANVLTF
TGCGCCAGCAGACGGGATAGCTCTGGGGCCAACGTCCTGACTTTC
>TRBJ1-1|NA|TRBD1|TRBV9
CASRGQHEAFF
TGTGCCAGCAGGGGACAGCATGAAGCTTTCTTT
>TRBJ1-6|NA|TRBD1|TRBV4-3
CASSQTGTGLRNSPLHF
TGCGCCAGCAGCCAAACCGGGACAGGGTTGCGAAATTCACCCCTCCACTTT
>TRBJ2-7|NA|TRBD1|TRBV19
CASSSRPPGQGAYRSSYEQYF
TGTGCCAGTAGTTCCCGTCCACCCGGACAGGGGGCATATCGAAGCTCCTACGAGCAGTACTTC
>TRBJ1-1|NA|TRBD1|TRBV27
CASSPRDRSFTEAFF
TGTGCCAGCAGTCCACGGGACAGGAGTTTCACTGAAGCTTTCTTT
>TRBJ1-6|NA|NA|TRBV7-6
CASSSNSWNSYNSPLHF
TGTGCCAGCAGCTCTAATAGCTGGAACTCCTATAATTCACCCCTCCACTTT
>TRBJ1-2|NA|NA|TRBV12-5
CASGLAPQFLYGYTF
TGTGCTAGTGGTTTGGCGCCGCAGTTTCTCTATGGCTACACCTTC
>TRBJ1-5|NA|NA|TRBV30
CAWSVQGVDNQPQHF
TGTGCCTGGAGTGTACAGGGAGTGGACAATCAGCCCCAGCATTTT
>TRBJ1-1|NA|NA|TRBV7-9
CASSTRDPRNTEAFF
TGTGCCAGCAGCACCCGGGATCCCCGGAACACTGAAGCTTTCTTT
>TRBJ1-5|NA|NA|TRBV4-3
CASSQDRTVSNQPQHF
TGCGCCAGCAGCCAAGATCGGACAGTAAGCAATCAGCCCCAGCATTTT
>TRBJ1-2|NA|TRBD1|TRBV28
CASSMGDRGVYGYTF
TGTGCCAGCAGCATGGGGGACAGGGGCGTCTATGGCTACACCTTC
>TRBJ2-1|NA|TRBD2|TRBV7-3
CASSLGTSFNEQFF
TGTGCCAGCAGCCTCGGGACTAGTTTTAATGAGCAGTTCTTC
>TRBJ1-2|NA|NA|TRBV29-1
CSVNSRRNYGYTF
TGCAGCGTTAATTCTAGACGGAACTATGGCTACACCTTC
>TRBJ2-7|NA|TRBD2|TRBV6-5
CASSYSGLAGTGEQYF
TGTGCCAGCAGTTACTCGGGACTAGCGGGAACGGGCGAGCAGTACTTC
>TRBJ2-1|NA|NA|TRBV30
CACSGLGVSYNEQFF
TGTGCCTGCTCGGGACTGGGGGTCTCCTACAATGAGCAGTTCTTC
>TRBJ2-1|NA|NA|TRBV19
CASRWGRGTLSGKQFF
TGTGCCAGTAGATGGGGGAGGGGGACCCTATCTGGTAAGCAGTTCTTC
>TRBJ2-7|NA|TRBD2|TRBV9
CASSGQGRERYEQYF
TGTGCCAGCAGCGGACAAGGGCGGGAGAGGTACGAGCAGTACTTC
>TRBJ2-2|NA|TRBD1|TRBV10-3
CAIRTGVANTGELFF
TGTGCCATCAGGACAGGGGTGGCGAACACCGGGGAGCTGTTTTTT
>TRBJ2-1|once|TRBD2|TRBV28
CASRSGTRHFNEQFF
TGTGCCAGCAGATCCGGGACTAGACACTTCAATGAGCAGTTCTTC
>TRBJ2-1|NA|TRBD2|TRBV27
CASSVRTSGRTNEQFF
TGTGCCAGCAGTGTCCGGACTAGCGGGAGAACGAATGAGCAGTTCTTC
>TRBJ1-2|once|TRBD1|TRBV6-1
CASSETVYRDRSGYTF
TGTGCCAGCAGTGAGACCGTGTACAGGGACAGGAGTGGCTACACCTTC
>TRBJ2-1|NA|TRBD2|TRBV11-2
CASSSGTSFSLVNEQFF
TGTGCCAGCAGTAGCGGGACCAGCTTTTCCCTAGTCAATGAGCAGTTCTTC
>TRBJ1-3|NA|TRBD1|TRBV27
CASSLLPPGTGGSGNTIYF
TGTGCCAGCAGTTTACTGCCTCCCGGGACAGGGGGCTCTGGAAACACCATATATTTT
>TRBJ1-5|NA|NA|TRBV6-4
CASSSNSNQPQHF
TGTGCCAGCAGTAGCAATAGCAATCAGCCCCAGCATTTT
>TRBJ2-1|NA|NA|TRBV4-1
CASKMGGSYNEQFF
TGCGCCAGCAAGATGGGGGGCTCCTACAATGAGCAGTTCTTC
>TRBJ2-6|NA|NA|TRBV29-1
CSVASGAGGANVLTF
TGCAGCGTCGCCTCAGGGGCAGGGGGGGCCAACGTCCTGACTTTC
>TRBJ1-1|NA|TRBD1|TRBV27
CASSPPSGGTEAFF
TGTGCCAGCAGTCCCCCCTCAGGGGGAACTGAAGCTTTCTTT
>TRBJ1-2|NA|NA|TRBV28
CANSFGQGYGYTF
TGTGCCAACAGTTTTGGGCAGGGCTATGGCTACACCTTC
>TRBJ1-3|NA|TRBD1|TRBV27
CASSFTGGSGNTIYF
TGTGCCAGCAGTTTTACAGGGGGGTCTGGAAACACCATATATTTT
>TRBJ2-2|NA|NA|TRBV28
CASSRGTPTGELFF
TGTGCCAGCAGTCGCGGGACTCCCACCGGGGAGCTGTTTTTT
>TRBJ1-2|few|NA|TRBV6-5
CATKSPTGSYGYTF
TGTGCCACCAAATCCCCCACAGGGAGCTATGGCTACACCTTC
>TRBJ2-2|NA|NA|TRBV10-3
CAISDQGRDIYTGELFF
TGTGCCATCAGTGACCAGGGCCGGGACATCTACACCGGGGAGCTGTTTTTT
>TRBJ1-2|NA|NA|TRBV7-9
CASSLVGGRNGYTF
TGTGCCAGCAGCTTAGTCGGGGGGCGTAATGGCTACACCTTC
>TRBJ1-1|NA|TRBD1|TRBV30
CAWSVTGGKAFF
TGTGCCTGGAGTGTAACAGGGGGCAAAGCTTTCTTT
>TRBJ2-1|NA|TRBD2|TRBV11-2
CASSPRFSPAGVYNEQFF
TGTGCCAGCAGCCCCCGTTTCTCTCCTGCGGGGGTTTACAATGAGCAGTTCTTC
>TRBJ1-6|NA|NA|TRBV27
CASSLWEGEPISPLHF
TGTGCCAGCAGTTTATGGGAGGGTGAACCGATTTCACCCCTCCACTTT
>TRBJ2-5|NA|NA|TRBV5-8
CASSLEQGPFSTQYF
TGTGCCAGCAGCTTGGAACAGGGCCCTTTTTCGACCCAGTACTTC
>TRBJ1-2|NA|NA|TRBV3-1/TRBV3-2
CASSQIPGPPSGYTF
TGTGCCAGCAGCCAGATCCCAGGTCCCCCCTCTGGCTACACCTTC
>TRBJ2-1|NA|NA|TRBV30
CAWSVRQEQFF
TGTGCCTGGAGTGTACGCCAGGAGCAGTTCTTC
>TRBJ2-2|NA|NA|TRBV5-4
CASSRDSGTTGELFF
TGTGCCAGCAGCCGGGATAGTGGAACAACCGGGGAGCTGTTTTTT
>TRBJ1-6|few|NA|TRBV6-5
CASSYRGNNSPLHF
TGTGCCAGCAGTTACAGGGGCAATAATTCACCCCTCCACTTT
>TRBJ2-7|NA|NA|TRBV9
CASSQGDYEQYF
TGTGCCAGCAGCCAAGGGGACTACGAGCAGTACTTC